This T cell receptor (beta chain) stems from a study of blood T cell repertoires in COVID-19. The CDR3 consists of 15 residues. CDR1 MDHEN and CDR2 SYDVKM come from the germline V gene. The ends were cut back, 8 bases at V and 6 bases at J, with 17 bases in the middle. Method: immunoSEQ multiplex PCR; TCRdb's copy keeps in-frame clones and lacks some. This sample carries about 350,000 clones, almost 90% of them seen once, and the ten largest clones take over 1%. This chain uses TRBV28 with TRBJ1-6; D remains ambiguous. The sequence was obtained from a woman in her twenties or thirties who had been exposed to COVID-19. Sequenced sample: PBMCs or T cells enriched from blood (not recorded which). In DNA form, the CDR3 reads TGTGCCAGCCATTCCGCGGGTGAGGGTAATTCACCCCTCCACTTT. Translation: CASHSAGEGNSPLHF.